This T cell receptor (beta chain) comes out of a study of PD-1 blockade in classical Hodgkin lymphoma. For the study at large: Patients received nivolumab 3 mg/kg intravenously every 2 weeks.

Every patient had relapsed following autologous stem cell transplantation, and cohorts differed in brentuximab vedotin exposure. Germline assignment: CDR1 LGHNA and CDR2 YSLEER. Between the trimmed V and J ends, which lost 0 bases and 0 bases, there was a span of 8 bases. The CDR3 is 15 residues long. Comment on this clone: Its antigen is still unknown.

Study-level findings and limits: Partial responders and progressors had significantly lower baseline TCR diversity.

Libraries were prepared by immunoSEQ multiplex PCR; TCRdb keeps only in-frame clonotypes and omits some of them. The sample includes over 50,000 clones, about 85% of them seen just once. This chain uses TRBV4-3 with TRBJ1-2, with D perhaps matching TRBD1 (6 bases). Sequenced material: peripheral blood mononuclear cells (PBMCs), taken at baseline. This TCR was sampled from a human donor with classical Hodgkin lymphoma. The CDR3 reads CASSQEPGANYGYTF. The DNA for the CDR3 is TGCGCCAGCAGCCAAGAGCCAGGGGCTAACTATGGCTACACCTTC.